The 9 T cell receptor beta chains in this list originate from one sample, sequenced in a study of regulatory T cells in long-lasting Graves disease. The time point is: newly diagnosed GD, antithyroid drugs for less than 3 months. RNA extracted from PBMCs served as the sequencing template. Arm-PCR of CDR3 regions with iRepertoire HTBI primers generated TCR beta libraries. TCRdb re-called the multiplex PCR reads with MiXCR, one entry per CDR3 protein. Of about 620,000 distinct CDR3 sequences listed, less than 20% are singletons. This sample also belongs to another study, concerning T cells in Graves' hyperthyroidism and ophthalmopathy.

Sequencing was performed on peripheral blood mononuclear cells (PBMCs), taken at new diagnosis, from a patient treated with antithyroid drugs. All receptors derive from a woman younger than 45 with Graves disease.

This clonotype has more than one count but fewer than ten. This chain connects TRBV19 to TRBJ1-1; possibly TRBD1 for D (6 bases). The ends were cut back, 5 bases at V and 0 bases at J, with 13 bases in the middle. CDR3 length: 15 residues. Germline lookup yields CDR1 LNHDA and CDR2 SQIVND (reference sequence). CDR3 bases: TGTGCCAGTAGTGTCAACAGGGAGTTGAACACTGAAGCTTTCTTT. The encoded protein is CASSVNRELNTEAFF.

This clonotype was seen at least ten times. V and J are TRBV28 and TRBJ1-1, with a weak D call TRBD1 (5 bases). The CDR3 totals 14 residues. CDR1 is MDHEN, CDR2 SYDVKM, per germline. Trimming cost V 9 bases and J 4 bases, with 18 bases left between them. The chain's CDR3 is CASGPLGRSTEAFF. The DNA of the CDR3 is TGTGCCAGTGGACCCCTGGGGCGGAGCACTGAAGCTTTCTTT.

The sample holds many counts of this clonotype. The gene calls are TRBV15 and TRBJ2-4; tentatively, D is TRBD1 (6 bases). The CDR3 length is 13 residues. Trimming took 3 bases from V and 3 from J, leaving 6 bases between them. Germline V gene sequence: CDR1 LNHNV, CDR2 YYDKDF (reference sequence). CDR3 DNA: TGTGCCACCAGCAGGGACAGCAAAAACATTCAGTACTTC. It encodes CATSRDSKNIQYF. The whole variable domain, remainder taken from reference TRBV15 and TRBJ2-4, is DAMVIQNPRYQVTQFGKPVTLSCSQTLNHNVMYWYQQKSSQAPKLLFHYYDKDFNNEADTPDNFQSRRPNTSFCFLDIRSPGLGDTAMYLCATSRDSKNIQYFGAGTRLSVL.

This clonotype was found many times. V is TRBV28 and J is TRBJ2-5; perhaps TRBD2 as D (7 bases). Germline V gives CDR1 MDHEN, CDR2 SYDVKM. The V and J ends lost 10 bases and 9 bases respectively, with 18 bases between them. The CDR3 is made up of 12 amino acids. The DNA for the CDR3 is TGTGCCACCCAGCGGGACATGAGGGCCCAGTACTTC. This encodes CATQRDMRAQYF.

This clonotype was seen repeatedly, ten times or more. The chain joins TRBV28 to TRBJ1-1; D is ambiguous. The germline V and J ends were trimmed by 7 bases and 2 bases, with 14 bases remaining between them. The CDR3 sequence is 14 residues long. CDR1 is MDHEN and CDR2 is SYDVKM in the germline V gene. CDR3 DNA: TGTGCCAGCAAGGTTGGGGTTGGTAACACTGAAGCTTTCTTT. Protein: CASKVGVGNTEAFF.

This clonotype was detected a few times. The rearrangement links TRBV7-3 to TRBJ2-1; D perhaps matches TRBD1 (6 bases). Trimming shortened V by 4 bases and J by 4 bases, and 17 bases separated the two germline ends. The CDR3 spans 16 residues. The germline CDR1 and CDR2 sequences are SGHTA and FQGTGA. CDR3 bases: TGTGCCAGCAGCTCACTGGGGGCGGGTCGTTACAATGAGCAGTTCTTC. This encodes CASSSLGAGRYNEQFF.

This clonotype was detected a few times. The chain employs TRBV7-2 and TRBJ2-7; D is perhaps TRBD1 (6 bases). CDR3 length: 16 amino acids. V lost 8 bases, J lost 4 bases, and 24 bases lay in between. Germline CDR1 and CDR2: SGHTA and FQGNSA. CDR3 DNA: TGTGCCAGCGGCCAAAACAGGGTATCGGTGGGTTACGAGCAGTACTTC. Protein: CASGQNRVSVGYEQYF.

This clonotype was recorded a few times. The chain is built from TRBV6-2 or TRBV6-3 and TRBJ2-7, with a possible D match to TRBD1 (6 bases). The germline V and J ends were trimmed by 0 bases and 8 bases, with 17 bases remaining between them. This CDR3 region has 15 residues. CDR1 is MNHEY and CDR2 is SVGEGT in the germline V gene. The CDR3: CASSYSGQMTTQQYF. The CDR3 DNA reads as TGTGCCAGCAGTTACTCCGGACAGATGACTACGCAGCAGTACTTC.

In its sample, this clonotype was seen many times. The V call is TRBV6-1, the J call TRBJ1-2; D is uncertain. The V gene's germline CDR1 is MNHNS and CDR2 SASEGT. There are 15 residues in the CDR3. Trimming left V 6 bases short and J 2 bases short, with 16 bases between. The CDR3 protein is CASSPTVLNNYGYTF. CDR3 in DNA: TGTGCCAGCAGCCCCACAGTACTCAACAACTATGGCTACACCTTC.